Listed below are T cell receptor beta chains from one sample, sequenced in a study of blood T cell repertoires in COVID-19. Assay used: immunoSEQ multiplex PCR; TCRdb lists only in-frame clones, some missing. This table holds about 150,000 clones, 88% found once. The specimen was peripheral blood. The receptors were sampled from a human donor with COVID-19, enrolled during active disease. The donor label of this sample is uncertain. Both conserved end residues are part of each CDR3. The D gene is left open where the match is weak. Clone size appears in some rows only: once, few, many, or a class for an expanded clone.

V gene	clone size	CDR3 length	J gene	D gene	CDR3 protein	CDR3 DNA
TRBV3-1/TRBV3-2	few	15	TRBJ2-2	.	CASSQDTVSGPELFF	TGTGCCAGCAGCCAAGATACAGTGAGCGGACCGGAGCTGTTTTTT
TRBV7-6	.	15	TRBJ1-1	.	CASSLEWAANTEAFF	TGTGCCAGCAGCTTAGAGTGGGCAGCGAACACTGAAGCTTTCTTT
TRBV13	.	15	TRBJ1-1	TRBD1	CASSLYRGSNTEAFF	TGTGCCAGCAGCTTATACAGGGGTTCGAACACTGAAGCTTTCTTT
TRBV18	.	15	TRBJ1-1	.	CASSPTRTERIEAFF	TGTGCCAGCTCACCGACGCGGACAGAAAGGATTGAAGCTTTCTTT
TRBV5-1	.	16	TRBJ2-5	.	CASSLGRAGKGETQYF	TGCGCCAGCAGCTTGGGTCGAGCAGGGAAGGGAGAGACCCAGTACTTC
TRBV29-1	.	13	TRBJ1-4	.	CSVARGSNEKLFF	TGCAGCGTTGCCAGGGGTTCTAATGAAAAACTGTTTTTT
TRBV5-1	few	16	TRBJ2-2	.	CASSLGLAPGSGELFF	TGCGCCAGCAGCTTGGGTTTAGCGCCGGGGTCCGGGGAGCTGTTTTTT
TRBV28	.	14	TRBJ2-4	.	CASAVQIAKNIQYF	TGTGCCTCGGCGGTCCAAATAGCCAAAAACATTCAGTACTTC
TRBV5-5	.	15	TRBJ1-2	TRBD1	CASSSTTGTGGVNTF	TGTGCCAGCAGCTCGACTACCGGGACAGGGGGCGTCAACACCTTC
TRBV18	once	15	TRBJ1-1	TRBD1	CASSPPGQGGTEAFF	TGTGCCAGCTCACCTCCGGGACAGGGTGGCACTGAAGCTTTCTTT
TRBV9	few	15	TRBJ2-7	TRBD1	CASSVAPGQDYEQYF	TGTGCCAGCAGCGTAGCCCCGGGACAGGACTACGAGCAGTACTTC
TRBV5-1	once	15	TRBJ2-7	.	CASSQGRESSYEQYF	TGCGCCAGCAGCCAAGGACGGGAGAGCTCCTACGAGCAGTACTTC
TRBV7-3	.	15	TRBJ2-5	.	CASSPLGGGLETQYF	TGTGCCAGCAGCCCCCTAGGGGGGGGTTTGGAGACCCAGTACTTC
TRBV5-1	.	15	TRBJ1-4	.	CASSSVGGSGEKLFF	TGCGCCAGCAGCTCGGTGGGGGGGTCTGGTGAAAAACTGTTTTTT
TRBV5-1	.	14	TRBJ2-1	.	CASSLPQSYNEQFF	TGCGCCAGCAGCTTGCCCCAATCCTACAATGAGCAGTTCTTC
TRBV4-1	.	16	TRBJ1-2	TRBD1	CASSQASGTGSYGYTF	TGCGCCAGCAGCCAAGCTTCCGGGACAGGGAGCTATGGCTACACCTTC
TRBV2	.	15	TRBJ2-3	.	CASSPGLRGADTQYF	TGTGCCAGCAGTCCGGGACTTCGAGGGGCAGATACGCAGTATTTT
TRBV15	.	15	TRBJ2-7	.	CATSRDRGWSYEQYF	TGTGCCACCAGCAGAGACAGGGGATGGAGCTACGAGCAGTACTTC
TRBV4-1	.	16	TRBJ2-4	TRBD1	CASSQESQQGWDIQYF	TGCGCCAGCAGCCAAGAATCGCAACAGGGGTGGGACATTCAGTACTTC
TRBV21-1	once	17	TRBJ1-1	.	CASSKAGGSGGITEAFF	TGTGCCAGCAGCAAAGCGGGTGGCTCAGGGGGAATCACTGAAGCTTTCTTT
TRBV5-1	.	13	TRBJ1-1	.	CASSLVGRTEAFF	TGCGCCAGCAGCTTGGTAGGGAGGACTGAAGCTTTCTTT
TRBV11-2	.	15	TRBJ1-1	.	CASSLDGAMNTEAFF	TGTGCCAGCAGCTTAGATGGAGCGATGAACACTGAAGCTTTCTTT
TRBV5-4	.	15	TRBJ1-1	TRBD1	CASSVRTGLNTEAFF	TGTGCCAGCAGCGTGAGGACAGGGCTGAACACTGAAGCTTTCTTT
TRBV5-4	.	13	TRBJ2-7	TRBD2	CASRQGLASEQYF	TGTGCCAGCAGACAGGGACTAGCTTCCGAGCAGTACTTC
TRBV9	.	14	TRBJ2-7	TRBD1	CASSGGTGGNEQYF	TGTGCCAGCAGCGGGGGGACAGGTGGCAACGAGCAGTACTTC
TRBV4-1	.	17	TRBJ1-6	TRBD1	CASSQERGQQLHSPLHF	TGCGCCAGCAGCCAAGAACGGGGACAGCAACTTCATTCACCCCTCCACTTT
TRBV6-1	.	14	TRBJ2-7	.	CASSEWGPIYEQYF	TGTGCCAGCAGTGAATGGGGCCCAATCTACGAGCAGTACTTC
TRBV11-3	.	15	TRBJ2-5	TRBD2	CASSLVLAGWETQYF	TGTGCCAGCAGCTTAGTGCTAGCGGGATGGGAGACCCAGTACTTC
TRBV3-1/TRBV3-2	.	14	TRBJ1-2	.	CASSQDPGGYGYTF	TGTGCCAGCAGCCAAGATCCGGGGGGGTATGGCTACACCTTC
TRBV5-1	.	14	TRBJ1-1	.	CASSFSRASTEAFF	TGCGCCAGCAGCTTCTCCAGGGCGAGCACTGAAGCTTTCTTT
TRBV5-6	.	14	TRBJ2-5	.	CASSYLSDSETQYF	TGTGCCAGCAGCTACCTCTCTGACAGCGAGACCCAGTACTTC
TRBV19	few	14	TRBJ1-2	.	CASSSGEYSYGYTF	TGTGCCAGTAGCTCGGGGGAGTACAGCTATGGCTACACCTTC
TRBV10-3	once	11	TRBJ2-7	.	CATQGGYEQYF	TGTGCCACGCAAGGGGGCTACGAGCAGTACTTC
TRBV2	.	12	TRBJ1-6	.	CATRGERSPLHF	TGTGCCACCAGGGGTGAGAGGTCACCCCTCCACTTT
TRBV5-1	.	15	TRBJ2-2	TRBD1	CASSLGTGYTGELFF	TGCGCCAGCAGCTTAGGGACAGGGTACACCGGGGAGCTGTTTTTT
TRBV28	.	17	TRBJ1-3	.	CASSGPRTGSGGNTIYF	TGTGCCAGCAGTGGCCCCCGTACAGGGTCGGGAGGAAACACCATATATTTT
TRBV29-1	.	13	TRBJ1-1	.	CSTGGEENTEAFF	TGCAGCACCGGCGGGGAGGAGAACACTGAAGCTTTCTTT
TRBV19	.	19	TRBJ2-1	TRBD2	CASSSTPPGLAGAYNEQFF	TGTGCCAGTAGTAGCACCCCACCAGGACTAGCGGGGGCCTACAATGAGCAGTTCTTC
TRBV7-9	.	15	TRBJ2-5	TRBD1	CASSLEGTGRETQYF	TGTGCCAGCAGCTTAGAAGGGACAGGGAGGGAGACCCAGTACTTC
TRBV10-3	.	12	TRBJ1-3	.	CAISGEATPIYF	TGTGCCATCAGTGGGGAGGCGACTCCGATATATTTT